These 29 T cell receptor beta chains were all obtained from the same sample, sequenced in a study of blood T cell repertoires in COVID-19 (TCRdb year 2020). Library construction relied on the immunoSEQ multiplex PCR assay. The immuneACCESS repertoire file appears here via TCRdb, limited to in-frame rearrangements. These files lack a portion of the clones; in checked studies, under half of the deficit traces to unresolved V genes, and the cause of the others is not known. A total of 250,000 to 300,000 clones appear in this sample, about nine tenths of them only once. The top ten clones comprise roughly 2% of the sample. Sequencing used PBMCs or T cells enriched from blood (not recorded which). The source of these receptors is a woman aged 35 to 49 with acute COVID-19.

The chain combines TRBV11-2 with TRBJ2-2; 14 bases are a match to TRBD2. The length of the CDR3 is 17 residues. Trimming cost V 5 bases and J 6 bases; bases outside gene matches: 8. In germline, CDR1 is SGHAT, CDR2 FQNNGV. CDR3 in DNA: TGTGCCAGCAGCCTACCGGGGACTAGCGGGAGACCCGGGGAGCTGTTTTTT. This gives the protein CASSLPGTSGRPGELFF. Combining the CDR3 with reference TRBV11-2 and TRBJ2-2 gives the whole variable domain EAGVAQSPRYKIIEKRQSVAFWCNPISGHATLYWYQQILGQGPKLLIQFQNNGVVDDSQLPKDRFSAERLKGVDSTLKIQPAKLEDSAVYLCASSLPGTSGRPGELFFGEGSRLTVL.

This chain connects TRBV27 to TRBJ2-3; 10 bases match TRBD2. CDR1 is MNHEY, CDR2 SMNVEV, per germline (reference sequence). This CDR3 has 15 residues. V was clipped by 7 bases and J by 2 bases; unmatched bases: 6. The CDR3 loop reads CASTRLAGSTDTQYF. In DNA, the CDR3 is TGTGCCAGCACCAGACTAGCGGGTTCCACAGATACGCAGTATTTT.

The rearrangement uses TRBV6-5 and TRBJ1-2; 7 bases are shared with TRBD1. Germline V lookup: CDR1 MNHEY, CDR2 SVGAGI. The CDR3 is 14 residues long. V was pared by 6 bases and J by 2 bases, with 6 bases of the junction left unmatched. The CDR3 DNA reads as TGTGCCAGCAGCGGGGCGACAGGGAACTATGGCTACACCTTC. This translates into CASSGATGNYGYTF.

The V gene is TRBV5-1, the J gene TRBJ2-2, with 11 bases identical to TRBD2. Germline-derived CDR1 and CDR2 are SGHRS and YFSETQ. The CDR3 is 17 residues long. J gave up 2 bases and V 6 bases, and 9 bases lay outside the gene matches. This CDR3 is CASKLVLAGGNTGELFF. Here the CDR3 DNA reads TGCGCCAGCAAACTGGTCCTAGCGGGGGGAAACACCGGGGAGCTGTTTTTT.

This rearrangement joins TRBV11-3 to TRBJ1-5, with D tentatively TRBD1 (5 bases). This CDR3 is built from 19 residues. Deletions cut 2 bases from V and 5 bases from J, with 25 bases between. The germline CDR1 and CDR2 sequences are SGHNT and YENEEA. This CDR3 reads CASSLRVGGHGHIDQPQHF. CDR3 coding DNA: TGTGCCAGCAGCTTACGGGTGGGTGGTCACGGACATATCGATCAGCCCCAGCATTTT.

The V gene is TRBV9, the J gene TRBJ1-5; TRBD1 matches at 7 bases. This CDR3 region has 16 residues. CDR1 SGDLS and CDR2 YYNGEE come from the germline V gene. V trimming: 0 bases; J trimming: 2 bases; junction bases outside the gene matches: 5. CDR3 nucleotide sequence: TGTGCCAGCAGCGTAGGGGACAGAATGGGCAATCAGCCCCAGCATTTT. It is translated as CASSVGDRMGNQPQHF.

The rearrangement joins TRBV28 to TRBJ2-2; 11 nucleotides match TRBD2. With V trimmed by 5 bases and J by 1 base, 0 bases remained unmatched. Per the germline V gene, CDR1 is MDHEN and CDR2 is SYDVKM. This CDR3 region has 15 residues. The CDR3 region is CASSLAGGNTGELFF. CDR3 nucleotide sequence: TGTGCCAGCAGTCTAGCGGGGGGGAACACCGGGGAGCTGTTTTTT.

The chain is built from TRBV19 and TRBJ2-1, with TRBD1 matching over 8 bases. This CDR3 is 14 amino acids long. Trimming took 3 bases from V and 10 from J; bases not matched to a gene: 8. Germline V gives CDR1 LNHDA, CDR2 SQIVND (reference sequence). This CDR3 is CASSMTGEGYEQFF. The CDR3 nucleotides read TGTGCCAGTAGTATGACAGGGGAAGGGTACGAGCAGTTCTTC.

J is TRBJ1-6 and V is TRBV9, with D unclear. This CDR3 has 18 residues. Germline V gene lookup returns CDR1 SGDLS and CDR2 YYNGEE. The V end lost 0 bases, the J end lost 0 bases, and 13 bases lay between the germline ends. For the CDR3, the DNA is TGTGCCAGCAGCGTAGATGTCCCCGGGAGCTCCTATAATTCACCCCTCCACTTT. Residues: CASSVDVPGSSYNSPLHF.

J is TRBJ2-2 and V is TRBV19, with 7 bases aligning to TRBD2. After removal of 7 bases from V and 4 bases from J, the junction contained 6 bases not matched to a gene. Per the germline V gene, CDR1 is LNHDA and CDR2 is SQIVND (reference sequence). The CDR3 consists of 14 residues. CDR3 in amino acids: CASIRGDGTGELFF. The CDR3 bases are TGTGCCAGTATACGGGGGGACGGCACCGGGGAGCTGTTTTTT.

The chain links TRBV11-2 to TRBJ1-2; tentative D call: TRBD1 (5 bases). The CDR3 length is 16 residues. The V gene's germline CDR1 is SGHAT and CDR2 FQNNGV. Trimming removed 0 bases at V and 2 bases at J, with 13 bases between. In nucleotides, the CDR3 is TGTGCCAGCAGCTTAGAAGCAGGGAAACTAAACTATGGCTACACCTTC. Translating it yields CASSLEAGKLNYGYTF.

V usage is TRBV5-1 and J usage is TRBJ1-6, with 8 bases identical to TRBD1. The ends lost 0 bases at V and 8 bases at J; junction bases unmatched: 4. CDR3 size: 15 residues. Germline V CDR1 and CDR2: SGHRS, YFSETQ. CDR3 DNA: TGCGCCAGCAGCTTGGGCCGGGGACAGGATTCACCCCTCCACTTT. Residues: CASSLGRGQDSPLHF.

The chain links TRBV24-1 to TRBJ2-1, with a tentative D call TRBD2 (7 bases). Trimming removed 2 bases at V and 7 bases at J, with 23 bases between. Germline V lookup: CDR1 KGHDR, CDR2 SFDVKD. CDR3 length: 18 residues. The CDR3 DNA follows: TGTGCCACCAGTGATTCCACAGGGCTGCGGGAGACGCGTAATGAGCAGTTCTTC. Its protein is CATSDSTGLRETRNEQFF.

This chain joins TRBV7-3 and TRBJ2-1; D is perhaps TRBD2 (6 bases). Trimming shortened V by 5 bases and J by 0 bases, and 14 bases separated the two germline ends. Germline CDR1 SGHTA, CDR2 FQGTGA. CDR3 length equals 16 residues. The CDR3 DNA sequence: TGTGCCAGCAGCGGCAGGAGGGCGAGCTCCTACAATGAGCAGTTCTTC. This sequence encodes CASSGRRASSYNEQFF.

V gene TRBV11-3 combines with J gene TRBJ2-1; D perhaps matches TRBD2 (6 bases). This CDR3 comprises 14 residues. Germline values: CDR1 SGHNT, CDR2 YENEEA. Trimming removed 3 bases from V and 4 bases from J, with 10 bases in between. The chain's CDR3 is CASSFSRGYNEQFF. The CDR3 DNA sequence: TGTGCCAGCAGCTTCTCTCGGGGGTACAATGAGCAGTTCTTC.

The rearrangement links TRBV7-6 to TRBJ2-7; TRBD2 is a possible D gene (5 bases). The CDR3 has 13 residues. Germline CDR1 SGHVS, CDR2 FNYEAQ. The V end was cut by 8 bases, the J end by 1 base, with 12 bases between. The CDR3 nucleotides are TGTGCCAGCGGTTCGGGATGGTCCTACGAGCAGTACTTC. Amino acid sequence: CASGSGWSYEQYF.

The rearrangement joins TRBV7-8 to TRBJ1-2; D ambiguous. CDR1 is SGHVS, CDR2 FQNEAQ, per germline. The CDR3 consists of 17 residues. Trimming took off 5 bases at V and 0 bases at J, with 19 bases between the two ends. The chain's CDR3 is CASSKLVFQASNYGYTF. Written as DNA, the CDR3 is TGTGCCAGCAGCAAATTAGTCTTCCAGGCTTCTAACTATGGCTACACCTTC.

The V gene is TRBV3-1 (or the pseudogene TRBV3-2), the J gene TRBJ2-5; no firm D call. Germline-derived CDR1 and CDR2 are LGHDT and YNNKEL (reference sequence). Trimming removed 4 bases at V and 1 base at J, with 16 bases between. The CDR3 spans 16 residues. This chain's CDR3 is CASSPPAVLPQETQYF. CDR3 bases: TGTGCCAGCAGCCCGCCCGCAGTCCTCCCCCAAGAGACCCAGTACTTC.

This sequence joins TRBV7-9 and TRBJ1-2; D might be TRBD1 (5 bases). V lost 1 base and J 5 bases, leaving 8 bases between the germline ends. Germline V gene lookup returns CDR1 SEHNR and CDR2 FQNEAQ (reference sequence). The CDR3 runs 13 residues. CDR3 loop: CASSLGQGYGYTF. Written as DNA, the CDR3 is TGTGCCAGCAGCTTAGGCCAGGGTTATGGCTACACCTTC.

The CDR3 here is CASSLVLSSGSTDTQYF. The DNA for the CDR3 is TGTGCCAGCAGCTTAGTGTTGTCTAGCGGGAGCACAGATACGCAGTATTTT. The gene calls are TRBV11-2 and TRBJ2-3; TRBD2 agrees at 8 bases. V shed 1 base and J 0 bases; nucleotides not matched to a gene: 6. Germline V gene lookup returns CDR1 SGHAT and CDR2 FQNNGV. The length of the CDR3 is 17 residues.

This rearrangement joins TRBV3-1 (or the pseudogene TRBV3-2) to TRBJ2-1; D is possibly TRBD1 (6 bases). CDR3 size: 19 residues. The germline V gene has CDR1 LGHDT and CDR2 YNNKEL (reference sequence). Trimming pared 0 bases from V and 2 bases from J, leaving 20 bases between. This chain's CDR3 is CASSQDRGKSGLAYNEQFF. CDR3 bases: TGTGCCAGCAGCCAAGATAGGGGGAAATCGGGTTTGGCCTACAATGAGCAGTTCTTC.

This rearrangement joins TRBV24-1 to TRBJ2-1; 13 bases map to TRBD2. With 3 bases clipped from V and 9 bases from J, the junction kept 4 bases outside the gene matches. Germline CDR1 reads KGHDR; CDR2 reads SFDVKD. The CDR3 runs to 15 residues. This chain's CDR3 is CATSDGLAGVSEQFF. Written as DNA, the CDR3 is TGTGCCACCAGTGATGGACTAGCGGGAGTAAGTGAGCAGTTCTTC.

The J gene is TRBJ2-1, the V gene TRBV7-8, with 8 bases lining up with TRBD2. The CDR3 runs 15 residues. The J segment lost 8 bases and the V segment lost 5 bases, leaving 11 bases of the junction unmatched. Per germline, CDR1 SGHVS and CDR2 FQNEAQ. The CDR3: CASSRRAGAGDEQFF. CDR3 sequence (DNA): TGTGCCAGCAGCAGAAGAGCGGGGGCAGGCGATGAGCAGTTCTTC.

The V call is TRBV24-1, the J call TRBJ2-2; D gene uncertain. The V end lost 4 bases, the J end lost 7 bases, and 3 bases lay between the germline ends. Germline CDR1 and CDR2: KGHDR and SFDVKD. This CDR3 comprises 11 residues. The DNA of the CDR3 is TGTGCCACCAGTGAGTACGGGGAGCTGTTTTTT. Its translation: CATSEYGELFF.

As DNA, the CDR3 is TGCGCCAGCAGCTTGGGGTCTAGCGGTCCTTCCTACGAGCAGTACTTC. Its translation is CASSLGSSGPSYEQYF. The genes are TRBV5-1 and TRBJ2-7, with TRBD2 matching over 7 bases. The CDR3 sequence is 16 residues long. Germline V gives CDR1 SGHRS, CDR2 YFSETQ. V dropped 0 bases and J dropped 1; count of bases not matched to a gene: 7.

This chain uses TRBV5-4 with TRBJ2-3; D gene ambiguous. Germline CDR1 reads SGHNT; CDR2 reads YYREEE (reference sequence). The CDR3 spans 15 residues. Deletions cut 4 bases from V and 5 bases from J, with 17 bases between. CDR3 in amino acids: CASSQEAFPRDTQYF. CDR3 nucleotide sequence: TGTGCCAGCAGCCAAGAGGCGTTTCCAAGAGATACGCAGTATTTT.

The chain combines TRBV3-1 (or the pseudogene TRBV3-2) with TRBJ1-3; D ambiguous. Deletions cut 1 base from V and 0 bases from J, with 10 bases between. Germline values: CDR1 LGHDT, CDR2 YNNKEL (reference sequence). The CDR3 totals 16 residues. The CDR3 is CASSQARRRSGNTIYF. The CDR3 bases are TGTGCCAGCAGCCAAGCTCGGCGGCGCTCTGGAAACACCATATATTTT.

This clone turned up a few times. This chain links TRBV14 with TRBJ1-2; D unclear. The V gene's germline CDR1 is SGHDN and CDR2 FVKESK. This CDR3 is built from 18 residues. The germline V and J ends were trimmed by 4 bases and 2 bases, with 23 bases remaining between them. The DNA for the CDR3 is TGTGCCAGCAGCCGTCGACTGCATGCGAGATTCATCAACTATGGCTACACCTTC. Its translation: CASSRRLHARFINYGYTF.

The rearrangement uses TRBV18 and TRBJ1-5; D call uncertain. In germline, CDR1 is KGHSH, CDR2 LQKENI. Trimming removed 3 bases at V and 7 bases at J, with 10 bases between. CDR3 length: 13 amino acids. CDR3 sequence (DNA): TGTGCCAGCTCACCCGACATTCAACAGCCCCAGCATTTT. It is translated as CASSPDIQQPQHF.